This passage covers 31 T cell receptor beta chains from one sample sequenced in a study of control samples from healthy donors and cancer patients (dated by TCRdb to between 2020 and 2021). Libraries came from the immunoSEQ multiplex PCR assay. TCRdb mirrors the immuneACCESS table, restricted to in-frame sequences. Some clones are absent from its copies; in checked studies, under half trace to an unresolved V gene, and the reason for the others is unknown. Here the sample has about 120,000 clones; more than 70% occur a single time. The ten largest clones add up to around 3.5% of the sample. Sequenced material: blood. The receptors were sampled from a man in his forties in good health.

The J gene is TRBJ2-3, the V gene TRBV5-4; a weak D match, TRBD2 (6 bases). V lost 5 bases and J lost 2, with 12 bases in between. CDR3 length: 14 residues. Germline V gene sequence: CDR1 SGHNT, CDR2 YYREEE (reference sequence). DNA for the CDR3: TGTGCCAGCAGGGAGGGCGGGGACACAGATACGCAGTATTTT. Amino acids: CASREGGDTDTQYF.

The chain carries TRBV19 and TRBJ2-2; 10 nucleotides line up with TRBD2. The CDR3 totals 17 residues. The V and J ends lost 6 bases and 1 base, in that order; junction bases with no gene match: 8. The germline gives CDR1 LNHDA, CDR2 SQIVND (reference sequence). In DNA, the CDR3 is TGTGCCAGTAGAAGTAGCGGGGGGAAACAGAACACCGGGGAGCTGTTTTTT. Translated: CASRSSGGKQNTGELFF.

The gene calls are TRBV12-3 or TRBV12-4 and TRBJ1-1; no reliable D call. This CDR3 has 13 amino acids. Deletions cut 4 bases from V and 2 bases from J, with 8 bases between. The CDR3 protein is CASSSTRNTEAFF. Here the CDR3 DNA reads TGTGCCAGCAGTTCCACACGAAACACTGAAGCTTTCTTT.

The CDR3 coding sequence is TGTGCCATCAGTGATTGGTCTAGCATTTCAGATACGCAGTATTTT. The encoded protein is CAISDWSSISDTQYF. J is TRBJ2-3 and V is TRBV10-3, with TRBD2 as a possible D gene (5 bases). This CDR3 spans 15 amino acids. Between the trimmed V and J ends, which lost 3 bases and 4 bases, there was a span of 14 bases. From germline, CDR1 is ENHRY and CDR2 SYGVKD.

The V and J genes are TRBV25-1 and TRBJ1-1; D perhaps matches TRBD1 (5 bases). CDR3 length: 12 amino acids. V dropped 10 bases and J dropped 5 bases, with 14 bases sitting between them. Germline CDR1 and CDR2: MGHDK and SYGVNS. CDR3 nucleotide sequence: TGTGCCACCTCGGGGGATTGGACTGAAGCTTTCTTT. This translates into CATSGDWTEAFF.

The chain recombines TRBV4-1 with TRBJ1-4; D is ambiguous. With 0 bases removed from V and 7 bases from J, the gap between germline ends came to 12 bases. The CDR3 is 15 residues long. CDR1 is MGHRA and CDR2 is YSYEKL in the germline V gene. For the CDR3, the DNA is TGCGCCAGCAGCCAAGAAGCGGCGCAGAGTGAAAAACTGTTTTTT. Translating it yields CASSQEAAQSEKLFF.

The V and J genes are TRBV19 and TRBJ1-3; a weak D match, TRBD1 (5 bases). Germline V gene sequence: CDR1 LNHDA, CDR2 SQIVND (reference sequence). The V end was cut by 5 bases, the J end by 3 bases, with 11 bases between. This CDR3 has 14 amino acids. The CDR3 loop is CASSPGLFGNTIYF. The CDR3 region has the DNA TGTGCCAGTAGTCCGGGACTCTTTGGAAACACCATATATTTT.

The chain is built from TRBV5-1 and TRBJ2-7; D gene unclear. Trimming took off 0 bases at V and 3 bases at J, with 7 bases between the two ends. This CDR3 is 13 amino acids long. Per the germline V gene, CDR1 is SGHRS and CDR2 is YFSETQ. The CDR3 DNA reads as TGCGCCAGCAGCTTGGGTAGTTTCTACGAGCAGTACTTC. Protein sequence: CASSLGSFYEQYF. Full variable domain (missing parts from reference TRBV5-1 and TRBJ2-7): KAGVTQTPRYLIKTRGQQVTLSCSPISGHRSVSWYQQTPGQGLQFLFEYFSETQRNKGNFPGRFSGRQFSNSRSEMNVSTLELGDSALYLCASSLGSFYEQYFGPGTRLTVT.

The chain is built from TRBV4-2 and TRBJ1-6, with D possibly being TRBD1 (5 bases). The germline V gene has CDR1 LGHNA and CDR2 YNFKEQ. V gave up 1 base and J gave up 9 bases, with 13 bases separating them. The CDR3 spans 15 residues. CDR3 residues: CASSQAGPIVSPLHF. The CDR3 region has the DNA TGTGCCAGCAGCCAAGCGGGGCCCATAGTTTCACCCCTCCACTTT.

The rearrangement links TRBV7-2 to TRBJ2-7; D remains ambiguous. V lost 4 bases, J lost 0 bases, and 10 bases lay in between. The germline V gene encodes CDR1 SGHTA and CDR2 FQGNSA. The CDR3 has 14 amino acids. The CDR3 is CASSSLQSSYEQYF. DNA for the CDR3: TGTGCCAGCAGCTCGCTACAGAGCTCCTACGAGCAGTACTTC.

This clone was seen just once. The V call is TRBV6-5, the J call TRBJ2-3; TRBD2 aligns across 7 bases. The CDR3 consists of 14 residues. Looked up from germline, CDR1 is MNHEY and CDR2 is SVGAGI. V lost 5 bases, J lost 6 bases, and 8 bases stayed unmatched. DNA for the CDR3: TGTGCCAGCAGTAAGAGCGGGGCACTTGATACGCAGTATTTT. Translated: CASSKSGALDTQYF.

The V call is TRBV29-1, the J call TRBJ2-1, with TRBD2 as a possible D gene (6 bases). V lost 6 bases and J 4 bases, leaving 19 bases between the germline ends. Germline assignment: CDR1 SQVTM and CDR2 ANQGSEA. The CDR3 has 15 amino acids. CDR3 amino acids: CSVLTLAAFYNEQFF. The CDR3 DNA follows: TGCAGCGTCCTAACACTAGCCGCGTTTTACAATGAGCAGTTCTTC.

Written as DNA, the CDR3 is TGTGCCAGCAGCTTGCGTAGGGGCTACTCTGGAAACACCATATATTTT. Translation: CASSLRRGYSGNTIYF. This rearrangement joins TRBV5-6 to TRBJ1-3; maybe TRBD1 (5 bases). The CDR3 has 16 residues. The V end lost 1 base, the J end lost 0 bases, and 11 bases lay between the germline ends. The germline V gene encodes CDR1 SGHDT and CDR2 YYEEEE.

CDR3 in amino acids: CASSVAVHPSGNTIYF. The CDR3 region has the DNA TGTGCCAGCAGCGTGGCCGTCCATCCATCTGGAAACACCATATATTTT. V and J are TRBV9 and TRBJ1-3; no definite D call. Per germline, CDR1 SGDLS and CDR2 YYNGEE. Between the trimmed V and J ends, which lost 2 bases and 1 base, there was a span of 13 bases. This CDR3 region has 16 residues.

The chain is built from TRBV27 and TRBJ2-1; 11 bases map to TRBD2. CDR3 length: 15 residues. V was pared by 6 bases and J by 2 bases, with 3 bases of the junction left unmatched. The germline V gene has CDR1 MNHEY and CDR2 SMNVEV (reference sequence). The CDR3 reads CASRISGGAYNEQFF. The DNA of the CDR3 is TGTGCCAGCAGAATTAGCGGGGGGGCCTACAATGAGCAGTTCTTC.

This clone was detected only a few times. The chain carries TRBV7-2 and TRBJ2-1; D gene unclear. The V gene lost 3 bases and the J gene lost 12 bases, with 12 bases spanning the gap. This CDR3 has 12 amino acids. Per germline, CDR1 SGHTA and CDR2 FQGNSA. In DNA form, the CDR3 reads TGTGCCAGCAGCTTTCCCCCCCCGCGGCAGTTCTTC. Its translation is CASSFPPPRQFF. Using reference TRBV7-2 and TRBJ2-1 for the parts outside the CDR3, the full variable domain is GAGVSQSPSNKVTEKGKDVELRCDPISGHTALYWYRQSLGQGLEFLIYFQGNSAPDKSGLPSDRFSAERTGGSVSTLTIQRTQQEDSAVYLCASSFPPPRQFFGPGTRLTVL.

The CDR3 here is CASSYSGTGIGQPQHF. CDR3 nucleotides: TGTGCCAGCAGTTACTCCGGGACAGGGATAGGTCAGCCCCAGCATTTT. The gene calls are TRBV6-2 or TRBV6-3 and TRBJ1-5; 9 bases map to TRBD1. The CDR3 runs to 16 residues. Germline V gives CDR1 MNHEY, CDR2 SVGEGT. Trimming at V came to 0 bases and at J to 6 bases, leaving 6 bases not matched to a gene.

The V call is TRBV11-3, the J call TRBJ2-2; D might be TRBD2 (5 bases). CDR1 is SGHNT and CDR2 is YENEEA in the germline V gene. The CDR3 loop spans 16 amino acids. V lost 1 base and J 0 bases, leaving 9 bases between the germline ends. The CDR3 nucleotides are TGTGCCAGCAGCTTAGGGCCGGGATCGAACACCGGGGAGCTGTTTTTT. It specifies CASSLGPGSNTGELFF. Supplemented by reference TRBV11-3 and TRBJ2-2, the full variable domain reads EAGVVQSPRYKIIEKKQPVAFWCNPISGHNTLYWYLQNLGQGPELLIRYENEEAVDDSQLPKDRFSAERLKGVDSTLKIQPAELGDSAVYLCASSLGPGSNTGELFFGEGSRLTVL.

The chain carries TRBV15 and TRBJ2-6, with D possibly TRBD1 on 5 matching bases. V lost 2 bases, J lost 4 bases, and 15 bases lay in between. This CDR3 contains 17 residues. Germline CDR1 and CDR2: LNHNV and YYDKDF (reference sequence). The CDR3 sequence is CATSRSYRNAGANVLTF. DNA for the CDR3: TGTGCCACCAGCAGATCCTACAGGAATGCAGGGGCCAACGTCCTGACTTTC.

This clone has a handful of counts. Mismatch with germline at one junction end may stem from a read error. CDR3: CASSLGGQGTYEQYF. CDR3 DNA: TGTGCCAGCAGCCTAGGGGGACAGGGGACCTACGAGCAGTACTTC. This chain joins TRBV13 and TRBJ2-7; 10 bases map to TRBD1. Looked up from germline, CDR1 is PRHDT and CDR2 is FYEKMQ (reference sequence). CDR3 length equals 15 residues.

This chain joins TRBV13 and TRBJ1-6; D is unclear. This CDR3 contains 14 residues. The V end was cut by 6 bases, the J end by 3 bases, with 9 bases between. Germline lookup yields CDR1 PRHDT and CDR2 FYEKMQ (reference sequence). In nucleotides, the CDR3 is TGTGCCAGCAGTCGGGCCCGCTATAATTCACCCCTCCACTTT. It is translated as CASSRARYNSPLHF.

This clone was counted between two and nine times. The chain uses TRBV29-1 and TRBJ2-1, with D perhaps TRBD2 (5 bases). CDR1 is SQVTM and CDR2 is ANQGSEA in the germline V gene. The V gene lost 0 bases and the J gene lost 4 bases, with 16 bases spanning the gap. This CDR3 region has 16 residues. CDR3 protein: CSVEDGSSPGYNEQFF. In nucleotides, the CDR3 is TGCAGCGTTGAAGATGGGAGCTCTCCGGGTTACAATGAGCAGTTCTTC.

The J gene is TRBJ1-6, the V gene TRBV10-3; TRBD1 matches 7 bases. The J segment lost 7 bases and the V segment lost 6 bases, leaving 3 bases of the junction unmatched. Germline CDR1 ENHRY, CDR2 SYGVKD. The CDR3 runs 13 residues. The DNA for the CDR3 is TGTGCCATCAGGGGGACAGTAAATTCACCCCTCCACTTT. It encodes CAIRGTVNSPLHF.

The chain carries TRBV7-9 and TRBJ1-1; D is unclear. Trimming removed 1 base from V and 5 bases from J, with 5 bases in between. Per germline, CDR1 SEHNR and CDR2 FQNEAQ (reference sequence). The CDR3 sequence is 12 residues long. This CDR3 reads CASSLVVTEAFF. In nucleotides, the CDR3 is TGTGCCAGCAGCTTAGTGGTAACTGAAGCTTTCTTT.

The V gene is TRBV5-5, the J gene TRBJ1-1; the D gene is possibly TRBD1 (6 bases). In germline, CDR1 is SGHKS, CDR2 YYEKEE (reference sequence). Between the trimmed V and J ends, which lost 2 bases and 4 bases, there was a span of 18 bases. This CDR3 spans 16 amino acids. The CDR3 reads CASSLQAGVRGTEAFF. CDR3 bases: TGTGCCAGCAGCTTACAGGCAGGGGTAAGGGGCACTGAAGCTTTCTTT.

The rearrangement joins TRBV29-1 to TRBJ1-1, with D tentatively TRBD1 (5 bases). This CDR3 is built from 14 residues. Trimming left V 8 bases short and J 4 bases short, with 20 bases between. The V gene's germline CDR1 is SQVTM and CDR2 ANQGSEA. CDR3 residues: CSTRTDGGGTEAFF. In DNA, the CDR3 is TGCAGCACAAGGACGGACGGGGGGGGCACTGAAGCTTTCTTT. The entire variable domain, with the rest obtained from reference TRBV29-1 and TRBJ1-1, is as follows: SAVISQKPSRDICQRGTSLTIQCQVDSQVTMMFWYRQQPGQSLTLIATANQGSEATYESGFVIDKFPISRPNLTFSTLTVSNMSPEDSSIYLCSTRTDGGGTEAFFGQGTRLTVV.

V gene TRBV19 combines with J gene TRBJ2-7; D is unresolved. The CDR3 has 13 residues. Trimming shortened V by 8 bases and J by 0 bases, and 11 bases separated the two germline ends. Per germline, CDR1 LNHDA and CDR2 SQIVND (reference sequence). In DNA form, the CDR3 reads TGTGCCAGTGCAACATCGTTCTCCTACGAGCAGTACTTC. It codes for CASATSFSYEQYF.

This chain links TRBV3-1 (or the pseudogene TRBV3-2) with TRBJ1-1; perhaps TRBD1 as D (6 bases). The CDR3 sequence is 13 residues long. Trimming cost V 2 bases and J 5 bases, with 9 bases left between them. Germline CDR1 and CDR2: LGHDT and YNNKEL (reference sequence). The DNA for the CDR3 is TGTGCCAGCAGCCAACGAGGGGGTACTGAAGCTTTCTTT. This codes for CASSQRGGTEAFF.

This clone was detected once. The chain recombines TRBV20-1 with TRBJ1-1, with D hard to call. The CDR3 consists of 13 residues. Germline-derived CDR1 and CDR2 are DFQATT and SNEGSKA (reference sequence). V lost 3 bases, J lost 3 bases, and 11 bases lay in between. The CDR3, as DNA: TGCAGTGCTAGTTCGTCATTGGACACTGAAGCTTTCTTT. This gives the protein CSASSSLDTEAFF.

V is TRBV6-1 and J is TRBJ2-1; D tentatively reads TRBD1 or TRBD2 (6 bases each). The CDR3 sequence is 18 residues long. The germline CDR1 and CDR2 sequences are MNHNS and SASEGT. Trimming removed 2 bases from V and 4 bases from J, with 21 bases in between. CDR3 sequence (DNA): TGTGCCAGCAGTGAACGGGGACCGGGGGCGCGGGGTTACAATGAGCAGTTCTTC. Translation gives CASSERGPGARGYNEQFF.

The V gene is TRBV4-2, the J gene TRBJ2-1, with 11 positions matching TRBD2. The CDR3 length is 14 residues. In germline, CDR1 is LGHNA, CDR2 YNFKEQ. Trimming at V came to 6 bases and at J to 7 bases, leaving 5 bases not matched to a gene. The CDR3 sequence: CASSPSGGFNEQFF. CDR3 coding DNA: TGTGCCAGCAGTCCTAGCGGGGGGTTTAATGAGCAGTTCTTC.